The TCR beta chain described here comes from a study of OX40 agonist ivuxolimab in advanced cancers. Turning to the overall study: Ivuxolimab was an agonistic, fully human IgG2 monoclonal antibody directed against OX40 (CD134), a costimulatory receptor. Partial responses occurred in three dose-escalation patients, of whom one had hepatocellular carcinoma and two had cutaneous melanoma. Among the roughly 50 dose-escalation patients, approximately 20 had hepatocellular carcinoma, 15 or so melanoma, 9 renal cell carcinoma and 9 head and neck cancer. Peripheral TCRbeta sequencing was intended to test whether TCR sequence diversity was altered and clonal T-cell expansion was caused by ivuxolimab. The paper describes the monotherapy dose-escalation part (N ≈ 49 patients) of the phase I trial of ivuxolimab. Intravenous ivuxolimab was administered to patients every 2 weeks at six dose levels: 0.01, 0.1, 0.3, 1.5, 3 and 10 mg/kg. Patients were allowed to have had prior anti-PD-1, anti-PD-L1 or anti-CTLA-4 therapy, and around 37% of the dose-escalation patients had previously received checkpoint inhibitors. In the dose-escalation cohort, 82.7% of patients were male, and the mean age was approximately 60 years, with a range of about 23 to 90.

What the research found in general, with its limitations: At doses of 0.1 to 3.0 mg/kg, clonal expansion of both CD4+ and CD8+ T cells in blood was seen between baseline and week 6. Low levels of normalized T-cell clonal expansion were also seen in some patients who did not respond. Which antigens the clonally expanded peripheral T cells were specific for was not determined. In the 0.1-3.0 mg/kg groups, partial responders had among the lowest normalized peripheral clonal expansion, particularly in CD8+ T cells. On average, CD8+ T cells showed more expanded clones than CD4+ T cells after ivuxolimab.

For sequencing of the TCRbeta CDR3 region, genomic DNA was extracted from the sorted cells. The immunoSEQ Assay was used for sequencing of TCRbeta CDR3 regions. The immuneACCESS repertoire file appears here via TCRdb, limited to in-frame rearrangements. These files lack a portion of the clones; in checked studies, under half of the deficit traces to unresolved V genes, and the cause of the others is not known. Counted in this sample were about 30,000 clones; approximately 89% of them appeared once. The ten largest account for just under 9.5% of the sample. By its share of the sample, this clone is medium-sized (0.01 to 0.1%). The antigen it binds to is not known. Per-base qualities were not stored, and no clone one base away is much larger. Patients with autoimmune disease history or receiving systemic immunosuppression were excluded from the trial. In every dose cohort, peripheral blood was drawn for TCR sequencing at baseline, cycle 4 day 1, and cycle 7 day 1. Samples came from an open-label, multicenter, first-in-human phase I dose-escalation trial of ivuxolimab. Adults with locally advanced or metastatic melanoma, renal cell, hepatocellular, or head and neck squamous cell carcinoma were enrolled in the trial. CD4+ and CD8+ T cells were sorted separately from peripheral blood before TCR sequencing.

From the germline V gene, CDR1 is SGHDT and CDR2 is YYEEEE. A distance of 7 bases separates the germline ends of V and J, which lose 2 bases and 5 bases respectively. Counted from cysteine to phenylalanine, this CDR3 has 12 amino acids. Only the CDR3 portion is preserved as DNA: 36 bases, with reading frame beginning at the first base. The sequencing here drew on CD4+ or CD8+ T cells sorted from blood, taken in a trial of the OX40 agonist ivuxolimab. This sequence was found in an adult with an advanced solid tumor such as melanoma, head and neck, liver or kidney cancer. The chain employs TRBV5-6 and TRBJ1-1; no D gene call is confident. In nucleotides, the sequence is TGTGCCAGCAGCTTAATAGGGACTGAAGCTTTCTTT. It translates to CASSLIGTEAFF.